Listed here are 21 T cell receptor beta chains from one sample, sequenced in a study of response to subunit inactivated influenza vaccine. TCRdb re-derived calls from the RT-PCR reads in MiXCR, one entry per CDR3 protein. The data show around 650,000 distinct CDR3 sequences, 15% to 19% seen once. The specimen was PBMCs from blood, collected 11 to 12 days after vaccination. Receptors originate from a man aged 45 to 65 who received an inactivated influenza vaccine.

This rearrangement joins TRBV9 to TRBJ2-1, with D possibly TRBD2 on 6 matching bases. V lost 0 bases and J lost 4, with 14 bases in between. This CDR3 has 16 residues. Germline V gene lookup returns CDR1 SGDLS and CDR2 YYNGEE. CDR3 bases: TGTGCCAGCAGCGTAGACATGCGGGACGGTTACAATGAGCAGTTCTTC. It yields the protein CASSVDMRDGYNEQFF.

This clonotype was detected ten times or more. The chain employs TRBV12-3 or TRBV12-4 and TRBJ2-5; D is unclear. The CDR3 is made up of 15 amino acids. V gave up 6 bases and J gave up 7 bases, with 21 bases separating them. CDR3 sequence: CASSPIPGLKMTQYF. In DNA, the CDR3 is TGTGCCAGCAGCCCTATCCCTGGGCTAAAGATGACCCAGTACTTC.

The V gene is TRBV29-1, the J gene TRBJ2-3, with no clear D. Germline CDR1 reads SQVTM; CDR2 reads ANQGSEA. The V end lost 1 base, the J end lost 0 bases, and 5 bases lay between the germline ends. The CDR3 totals 13 residues. In DNA form, the CDR3 reads TGCAGCGTTGAAGGTTCCAGCACAGATACGCAGTATTTT. Encoded protein: CSVEGSSTDTQYF.

The rearrangement joins TRBV20-1 to TRBJ2-3; D is ambiguous. The CDR3 has 18 amino acids. Trimming removed 1 base from V and 0 bases from J, with 20 bases in between. Germline CDR1 is DFQATT and CDR2 is SNEGSKA (reference sequence). CDR3 residues: CSARAPFGITSSTDTQYF. The CDR3 DNA sequence: TGCAGTGCTAGAGCCCCCTTTGGTATAACTTCTAGCACAGATACGCAGTATTTT.

This clonotype was detected only a few times. J is TRBJ2-3 and V is TRBV24-1; D is perhaps TRBD2 (7 bases). V lost 3 bases and J lost 6, with 18 bases in between. The CDR3 is 16 amino acids. Germline V CDR1 and CDR2: KGHDR, SFDVKD. The CDR3 protein is CATSDVEGGALDTQYF. CDR3 DNA sequence: TGTGCCACCAGTGATGTGGAGGGGGGGGCTTTGGATACGCAGTATTTT.

The rearrangement links TRBV28 to TRBJ1-1; TRBD1 might be the D (5 bases). This CDR3 spans 12 amino acids. Germline V gene lookup returns CDR1 MDHEN and CDR2 SYDVKM. V lost 3 bases and J lost 6, with 8 bases in between. The CDR3, as DNA: TGTGCCAGCAGTTTTTTGGGGGCTGAAGCTTTCTTT. This sequence encodes CASSFLGAEAFF.

This chain uses TRBV7-2 with TRBJ1-1, with TRBD1 matching over 8 bases. Germline loops: CDR1 SGHTA, CDR2 FQGNSA. V was clipped by 5 bases and J by 4 bases; unmatched bases: 6. This CDR3 comprises 14 residues. The DNA of the CDR3 is TGTGCCAGCAGCGCCCGACAGGGGTTCACTGAAGCTTTCTTT. Encoded protein: CASSARQGFTEAFF.

The chain combines TRBV12-3 or TRBV12-4 with TRBJ1-6; no clear D gene. CDR3 length equals 15 residues. Trimming cost V 6 bases and J 0 bases, with 9 bases left between them. The CDR3 bases are TGTGCCAGCAGACCGGAGAGCTCCTATAATTCACCCCTCCACTTT. Amino acid sequence: CASRPESSYNSPLHF.

The chain uses TRBV10-3 and TRBJ1-6, with unresolved D. Per germline, CDR1 ENHRY and CDR2 SYGVKD. The CDR3 is 15 amino acids. The V and J ends lost 0 bases and 3 bases respectively, with 6 bases between them. The CDR3 nucleotides are TGTGCCATCAGTGAGTCGAATGGCTATAATTCACCCCTCCACTTT. Amino acids: CAISESNGYNSPLHF.

This clonotype was counted many times. This rearrangement joins TRBV29-1 to TRBJ2-2; a weak D match, TRBD2 (5 bases). Looked up from germline, CDR1 is SQVTM and CDR2 is ANQGSEA. This CDR3 contains 14 residues. Trimming pared 7 bases from V and 0 bases from J, leaving 12 bases between. CDR3 in amino acids: CSGRSATNTGELFF. CDR3 nucleotide sequence: TGCAGCGGGAGGTCGGCCACGAACACCGGGGAGCTGTTTTTT.

This clonotype appeared a few times. The V call is TRBV2, the J call TRBJ2-7, with 7 bases lining up with TRBD2. In germline, CDR1 is SNHLY, CDR2 FYNNEI. This CDR3 is 12 amino acids long. The V gene end was trimmed by 8 bases and the J gene end by 3 bases; junction bases not matched to a gene: 4. This CDR3 reads CASRGLDYEQYF. Written as DNA, the CDR3 is TGTGCCAGCCGTGGACTAGACTACGAGCAGTACTTC.

The chain recombines TRBV27 with TRBJ2-7; tentative D call: TRBD1 (6 bases). V lost 7 bases, J lost 6 bases, and 19 bases lay in between. CDR1 and CDR2 (germline): MNHEY, SMNVEV (reference sequence). The CDR3 loop spans 14 amino acids. CDR3 sequence (DNA): TGTGCCAGCACCAAAACAAGTGGGGGCTTCGAGCAGTACTTC. Encoded protein: CASTKTSGGFEQYF.

This chain links TRBV4-3 with TRBJ2-3; D ambiguous. The CDR3 is made up of 13 amino acids. Deletions cut 2 bases from V and 1 base from J, with 4 bases between. Germline-derived CDR1 and CDR2 are LGHNA and YSLEER. CDR3 sequence (DNA): TGCGCCAGCAGCCAACAGGGCACAGATACGCAGTATTTT. This gives the protein CASSQQGTDTQYF.

This clonotype was seen only a few times. The gene calls are TRBV5-6 and TRBJ2-1; possible D gene TRBD2, 6 bases. This CDR3 comprises 13 residues. CDR1 and CDR2 from the germline V gene are SGHDT and YYEEEE. V was cut by 3 bases and J by 3 bases, with 7 bases left in between. The CDR3: CASSWGDYNEQFF. CDR3 sequence (DNA): TGTGCCAGCAGCTGGGGGGACTACAATGAGCAGTTCTTC.

The table lists this clonotype with a few counts. CDR3 protein: CASSYARGVYNEQFF. In DNA form, the CDR3 reads TGTGCCAGCAGTTACGCCAGGGGGGTTTACAATGAGCAGTTCTTC. The V call is TRBV6-2 or TRBV6-3, the J call TRBJ2-1; D may be TRBD1 (7 bases). CDR1 and CDR2 from the germline V gene are MNHEY and SVGEGT. The CDR3 has 15 residues. The V and J ends lost 2 bases and 4 bases respectively, with 12 bases between them.

This clonotype has at least ten counts. The chain joins TRBV7-9 to TRBJ2-2, with D uncertain. CDR3 length: 15 amino acids. Germline V lookup: CDR1 SEHNR, CDR2 FQNEAQ (reference sequence). The ends were cut back, 6 bases at V and 1 base at J, with 12 bases in the middle. CDR3 DNA: TGTGCCAGCAGTCTACCGGGTCAGAACACCGGGGAGCTGTTTTTT. Its protein product is CASSLPGQNTGELFF. Drawing the rest from reference TRBV7-9 and TRBJ2-2, the complete variable domain is DTGVSQNPRHKITKRGQNVTFRCDPISEHNRLYWYRQTLGQGPEFLTYFQNEAQLEKSRLLSDRFSAERPKGSFSTLEIQRTEQGDSAMYLCASSLPGQNTGELFFGEGSRLTVL.

The chain recombines TRBV7-7 with TRBJ2-1; D is unresolved. Trimming took 0 bases from V and 8 from J, leaving 11 bases between them. The CDR3 has 14 amino acids. In germline, CDR1 is SSHAT, CDR2 FNYEAQ (reference sequence). CDR3 loop: CASSLARLGHEQFF. The DNA for the CDR3 is TGTGCCAGCAGCTTAGCTCGCTTGGGCCATGAGCAGTTCTTC.

The chain joins TRBV6-5 to TRBJ2-1; 9 bases match TRBD1. Trimming at V came to 2 bases and at J to 7 bases, leaving 9 bases not matched to a gene. The CDR3 runs to 16 residues. The V gene's germline CDR1 is MNHEY and CDR2 SVGAGI. CDR3 in DNA: TGTGCCAGCAGTTACCGCGCTACAGGGGGCGTGAATGAGCAGTTCTTC. Its translation: CASSYRATGGVNEQFF.

This rearrangement joins TRBV5-1 to TRBJ2-3; 9 positions agree with TRBD1. CDR1 and CDR2 from the germline V gene are SGHRS and YFSETQ. With 4 bases clipped from V and 2 bases from J, the junction kept 2 bases outside the gene matches. CDR3 size: 14 residues. The CDR3 DNA is TGCGCCAGCAGCGGGACAGGGTACACAGATACGCAGTATTTT. Translating it yields CASSGTGYTDTQYF. Full variable domain (outside the CDR3, taken from reference TRBV5-1 and TRBJ2-3): KAGVTQTPRYLIKTRGQQVTLSCSPISGHRSVSWYQQTPGQGLQFLFEYFSETQRNKGNFPGRFSGRQFSNSRSEMNVSTLELGDSALYLCASSGTGYTDTQYFGPGTRLTVL.

This clonotype came up many times. The J gene is TRBJ2-5, the V gene TRBV12-3 or TRBV12-4; 11 bases map to TRBD1. The CDR3 runs 15 residues. Trimming removed 7 bases from V and 7 bases from J; junction bases left unmatched: 11. CDR3: CASTQGDRGWGTQYF. The CDR3 DNA is TGTGCCAGCACTCAGGGGGACAGGGGGTGGGGGACCCAGTACTTC.

CDR3 sequence: CSAGTSGSGYF. The CDR3, as DNA: TGCAGTGCTGGGACTAGCGGGAGTGGGTATTTT. J is TRBJ2-3 and V is TRBV20-1; 14 bases are a match to TRBD2. Germline V gene sequence: CDR1 DFQATT, CDR2 SNEGSKA (reference sequence). The V segment lost 5 bases and the J segment 14 bases; nucleotides outside the gene matches: 3. The CDR3 sequence is 11 residues long.